One sample yielded the 3 T cell receptor beta chains listed below, sequenced in a study of control samples from healthy donors and cancer patients. TCRdb's copy holds only in-frame clones and misses some; the assay was immunoSEQ multiplex PCR. The sample consists of 150,000 or so clones, approximately 93% of them appearing once. The sample taken for sequencing was blood. All receptors derive from a man aged 35 to 55 in good health.

The V and J genes are TRBV5-4 and TRBJ2-3, with TRBD2 as a possible D gene (6 bases). In germline, CDR1 is SGHNT, CDR2 YYREEE (reference sequence). The CDR3 length is 15 residues. V was clipped by 4 bases and J by 3 bases, with 15 bases between them. CDR3 nucleotides: TGTGCCAGCAGCGACCCACAGCGGGTGACAGATACGCAGTATTTT. It codes for CASSDPQRVTDTQYF.

The J gene is TRBJ1-3, the V gene TRBV4-3; D is unresolved. V lost 1 base, J lost 4 bases, and 11 bases lay in between. This CDR3 contains 15 residues. CDR1 and CDR2 (germline): LGHNA, YSLEER. CDR3 DNA: TGCGCCAGCAGCCAAGGATTCGGTCTGGGAAACACCATATATTTT. It translates to CASSQGFGLGNTIYF.

The V and J genes are TRBV21-1 and TRBJ1-5. TRBV21-1 represents a pseudogene. The CDR3 contains 12 residues. CDR3 amino acids: CASSKVWRPQHF. CDR3 DNA sequence: TGTGCCAGCAGCAAAGTATGGCGACCCCAGCATTTT.